This T cell receptor beta chain came from a study of shared clonotypes between healthy human individuals. The study, taken as a whole, reports: When naive CD4 clonotypes were compared across a few donors, around 4.6% were shared.

V lost 5 bases and J 2 bases, leaving 13 bases between the germline ends. Per the germline V gene, CDR1 is MNHEY and CDR2 is SVGAGI. This CDR3 is built from 14 residues. Deep level was the assay's run setting. Sequencing used immunoSEQ multiplex PCR; TCRdb keeps in-frame clones, though not all of them. Found here are 2 million to 2.5 million clones, under 97% of them singletons; the top ten hold less than 0.15%. In its sample, this clone was seen once. Its antigen remains unknown. The sequence was collected from a man younger than 35 in good health. This chain links TRBV6-5 with TRBJ2-7; D is perhaps TRBD1 (6 bases). The sequenced material came from naive CD4+ T cells sorted from blood. The subset was: CD45RA+ positively selected. CDR3 protein: CASSEQQGTYEQYF. The CDR3, as DNA: TGTGCCAGCAGTGAACAACAGGGAACCTACGAGCAGTACTTC.